A selection of T cell receptor beta chains follows, all from one sample in a study of shared clonotypes between healthy human individuals. Repertoires were generated with immunoSEQ multiplex PCR, while TCRdb's copy carries only in-frame clones and drops some. The data show 2 million to 2.5 million clones, more than 85% seen once. The sequencing input was naive CD4+ T cells from PBMCs. The origin of the receptors is a man younger than 35 in good health. Some clones in this sample may be carry-over from other donors' samples. CDR3s include the opening cysteine and the closing phenylalanine or tryptophan. Each record gives: clone size, V gene, J gene, D gene, CDR3 DNA, CDR3 protein. A D gene is named only where the DNA matches it firmly. Only part of the rows carry a size: once, few, many, or a class if the clone is expanded.

.,TRBV6-5,TRBJ1-1,.,TGTGCCAGCAGCCGCCAGGCTACTGAAGCTTTCTTT,CASSRQATEAFF
.,TRBV10-3,TRBJ2-7,TRBD2,TGTGCCATAGCCGGGAGGACCTACGAGCAGTACTTC,CAIAGRTYEQYF
.,TRBV7-8,TRBJ2-7,TRBD1,TGTGCCAGCAGCCGGCCGGGACAGGGGCGCTACGAGCAGTACTTC,CASSRPGQGRYEQYF
.,TRBV28,TRBJ1-5,.,TGTGCCAGCAGTTTATCCGGGGCTGGTGAGCAGCCCCAGCATTTT,CASSLSGAGEQPQHF
.,TRBV7-2,TRBJ2-3,TRBD2,TGTGCCAGCAGCAGGGCCGGACTAGCGGGGTCCACAGATACGCAGTATTTT,CASSRAGLAGSTDTQYF
.,TRBV28,TRBJ2-7,TRBD1,TGTGCCAGCAGCCTGACCCGGGACAGGGAATACGAGCAGTACTTC,CASSLTRDREYEQYF
.,TRBV5-1,TRBJ2-1,.,TGCGCCAGCAGCCTGACTGTAGCGGACAATGAGCAGTTCTTC,CASSLTVADNEQFF
.,TRBV4-2,TRBJ2-5,TRBD2,TGTGCCAGCAGCCAAGGGACTAGCGTCCAAGAGACCCAGTACTTC,CASSQGTSVQETQYF
.,TRBV29-1,TRBJ1-2,TRBD1,TGCAGCGTAGCTTTCCGGGACAGGAACTCAATATACTATGGCTACACCTTC,CSVAFRDRNSIYYGYTF
.,TRBV2,TRBJ1-2,.,TGTGCCAGCAGTGCCTGGAATCTAGGGGGCTATGGCTACACCTTC,CASSAWNLGGYGYTF
.,TRBV28,TRBJ2-3,.,TGTGCCAGCAGTACCGGGTCCACAGATACGCAGTATTTT,CASSTGSTDTQYF
.,TRBV27,TRBJ1-5,.,TGTGCCAGCAGCAAGAATTATGGCGATCCCAATCAGCCCCAGCATTTT,CASSKNYGDPNQPQHF
.,TRBV7-2,TRBJ2-5,TRBD1,TGTGCCAGCAGTAGGACAGGGGGCCGGCAAGAGACCCAGTACTTC,CASSRTGGRQETQYF
.,TRBV2,TRBJ2-5,.,TGTGCCAGCACCCGGACTCGATTACCCAGTCAAGAGACCCAGTACTTC,CASTRTRLPSQETQYF
.,TRBV4-1,TRBJ2-5,.,TGCGCCAGCAGCCAAGGAAGCAATTTGGCGGGGACCCAGTACTTC,CASSQGSNLAGTQYF
.,TRBV28,TRBJ2-1,TRBD2,TGTGCCAGCAGTCAGGGACTAGCGGGAGTGGATGAGCAGTTCTTC,CASSQGLAGVDEQFF
once,TRBV6-6,TRBJ2-7,.,TGTGCCAGCAGACCCGACGGGCGGGACGAGCAGTACTTC,CASRPDGRDEQYF
.,TRBV5-1,TRBJ2-7,TRBD1,TGCGCCAGCAGCCAACGGACAGGAAGCTACGAGCAGTACTTC,CASSQRTGSYEQYF
.,TRBV18,TRBJ1-5,.,TGTGCCAGCTCTCTAATGTCAGGTGGCAATCAGCCCCAGCATTTT,CASSLMSGGNQPQHF
.,TRBV5-4,TRBJ2-5,TRBD2,TGTGCCAGCAGCTTGGATCTAGCGGGACACCAAGAGACCCAGTACTTC,CASSLDLAGHQETQYF
.,TRBV5-1,TRBJ1-1,TRBD1,TGCGCCAGCAGTCAGACAGGGAATTTGTACACTGAAGCTTTCTTT,CASSQTGNLYTEAFF
.,TRBV10-1,TRBJ2-1,.,TGCGCCAGCAGTCAATCACTGGGGGATCTCAATGAGCAGTTCTTC,CASSQSLGDLNEQFF
.,TRBV28,TRBJ1-5,.,TGTGCCAGCAGTTTGGGGGGCGGAAGCAATCAGCCCCAGCATTTT,CASSLGGGSNQPQHF
.,TRBV6-6,TRBJ2-7,TRBD1,TGTGCCAGCAGTTCCACAGGGGCGGACGCGTGGGAGCAGTACTTC,CASSSTGADAWEQYF
.,TRBV9,TRBJ1-2,.,TGTGCCAGCAGCGTAGTCACGGCAGGAGTTTATGGCTACACCTTC,CASSVVTAGVYGYTF
.,TRBV29-1,TRBJ2-1,TRBD2,TGCAGCGCACATCGAGCGGGAGTCAGCAATGAGCAGTTCTTC,CSAHRAGVSNEQFF
.,TRBV14,TRBJ2-1,.,TGTGCCAGCAGCCTCCCCGGGCTAGCTGAATACAATGAGCAGTTCTTC,CASSLPGLAEYNEQFF
once,TRBV6-5,TRBJ2-2,.,TGTGCCAGCCAGGCAGAGAACACCGGGGAGCTGTTTTTT,CASQAENTGELFF
.,TRBV27,TRBJ1-6,.,TGTGCCAGCACCGAACTGTGGGGGAATTCACCCCTCCACTTT,CASTELWGNSPLHF
.,TRBV11-2,TRBJ2-5,.,TGTGCCAGCAGCTTGGTGGCGAGGGAGACCCAGTACTTC,CASSLVARETQYF
.,TRBV6-5,TRBJ2-4,TRBD1,TGTGCCAGCAGTCGCCAGGGACAGGGCAAAAACATTCAGTACTTC,CASSRQGQGKNIQYF
.,TRBV7-8,TRBJ2-7,.,TGTGCCAGCAGCTCCCCGTCCAGGGGGCTGGCTAGCGGGATTTACGAGCAGTACTTC,CASSSPSRGLASGIYEQYF
.,TRBV4-1,TRBJ2-2,.,TGCGCCAGCAGCCAAGAGGGAAGGAACACCGGGGAGCTGTTTTTT,CASSQEGRNTGELFF
.,TRBV5-1,TRBJ2-1,.,TGCGCCAGCAGCTTGGTCGCCTCCGATGAGCAGTTCTTC,CASSLVASDEQFF
few,TRBV7-9,TRBJ1-5,.,TGTGCCAGCAGCTCGGCGAGGCAGCCCCAGCATTTT,CASSSARQPQHF
.,TRBV18,TRBJ1-6,TRBD1,TGTGCCAGCTCACCTTCGGGGACAGGGGATTCACCCCTCCACTTT,CASSPSGTGDSPLHF
.,TRBV7-3,TRBJ2-2,.,TGTGCCAGCAGCTTAAAACTACAACGATTGAACACCGGGGAGCTGTTTTTT,CASSLKLQRLNTGELFF
once,TRBV2,TRBJ2-2,TRBD1,TGTGCCAGCGTCCGACAGGGGTCCGGGGAGCTGTTTTTT,CASVRQGSGELFF
.,TRBV28,TRBJ2-7,TRBD2,TGTGCCAGCAGTTCCCCGGGACTAGCGGGAGTAAACGAGCAGTACTTC,CASSSPGLAGVNEQYF
.,TRBV11-2,TRBJ2-2,.,TGTGCCAGCAGCTCTTACAGGGATCCGGAGTTGGGGGAGCTGTTTTTT,CASSSYRDPELGELFF
.,TRBV28,TRBJ1-4,.,TGTGCCAGCAGTTTACTGGGAAAGGCAGAAAAACTGTTTTTT,CASSLLGKAEKLFF
.,TRBV11-2,TRBJ1-2,.,TGTGCCAGCAGCTTAGGTTTGGACCGACTATTCTATGGCTACACCTTC,CASSLGLDRLFYGYTF
.,TRBV7-2,TRBJ2-7,TRBD2,TGTGCCAGCAGCTTGCGTGGACTAGCGGGAGGCCCACCCTACGAGCAGTACTTC,CASSLRGLAGGPPYEQYF
.,TRBV27,TRBJ2-2,TRBD1,TGTGCCAGCAGTTCCCCGGGACAGGGGGCGGGCACCGGGGAGCTGTTTTTT,CASSSPGQGAGTGELFF
.,TRBV27,TRBJ2-1,.,TGTGCCAGCAGTTTGAGGGGGTACGTGGAGCAGTTCTTC,CASSLRGYVEQFF
.,TRBV4-1,TRBJ1-2,.,TGCGCCAGCAGGCCCGGTCTGGTGGGGTATGGCTACACCTTC,CASRPGLVGYGYTF
.,TRBV7-2,TRBJ2-7,.,TGTGCCAGCAGCCCAACCATTGGGGTAGGGGAGCAGTACTTC,CASSPTIGVGEQYF
.,TRBV4-2,TRBJ2-7,TRBD2,TGTGCCAGCAGCCACCAAGCGGGAGGTATGAGCTCCTACGAGCAGTACTTC,CASSHQAGGMSSYEQYF
.,TRBV15,TRBJ2-3,TRBD1,TGTGCCACCAGCAGAGACCGCAGGGCCAGGGGGCGCACAGATACGCAGTATTTT,CATSRDRRARGRTDTQYF
once,TRBV18,TRBJ1-1,.,TGTGCCAGCTCTCAACAACGAAATCAGGAGAACACTGAAGCTTTCTTT,CASSQQRNQENTEAFF
.,TRBV5-1,TRBJ2-1,TRBD2,TGCGCCAGCAGCTTGGGACTAGCGTTTGATGAGCAGTTCTTC,CASSLGLAFDEQFF
.,TRBV9,TRBJ2-7,.,TGTGCCAGCAGCGCGGGACCGGGACTCAGTTACGAGCAGTACTTC,CASSAGPGLSYEQYF
.,TRBV5-1,TRBJ2-6,TRBD1,TGCGCCAGCAGCGGCCTGGGACAGTCCACTGGGGCCAACGTCCTGACTTTC,CASSGLGQSTGANVLTF